This is a list of T cell receptor beta chains from one sample in a study of OX40 agonist ivuxolimab in advanced cancers. The assay was immunoSEQ multiplex PCR, and TCRdb's table has in-frame clones only and misses some. The table lists 50,000 to 60,000 clones, less than 90% of them singletons. Sequencing was performed on CD4+ or CD8+ T cells sorted from blood, taken in a trial of the OX40 agonist ivuxolimab. The receptors come from an adult with an advanced solid tumor such as melanoma, head and neck, liver or kidney cancer. CDR3s include the opening cysteine and the closing phenylalanine or tryptophan. Each record gives: V gene, J gene, clone size, D gene, CDR3 protein, CDR3 DNA. D genes are given only for firm matches. A row's size may be missing; if present it is once, few, many or a size class.

>TRBV19|TRBJ1-1|-|-
CASSIDPGSSWVNTEAFF
TGTGCCAGTAGTATAGACCCGGGCTCCTCCTGGGTGAACACTGAAGCTTTCTTT
>TRBV27|TRBJ2-1|-|TRBD1
CASSWTGLYNEQFF
TGTGCCAGCAGTTGGACAGGGCTCTACAATGAGCAGTTCTTC
>TRBV23-1|TRBJ2-3|-|-
CASSQSRTDTQYF
TGCGCCAGCAGTCAATCTAGGACAGATACGCAGTATTTT
>TRBV7-9|TRBJ2-1|-|-
CASSLLDGYNEQFF
TGTGCCAGCAGCTTATTGGACGGATACAATGAGCAGTTCTTC
>TRBV7-9|TRBJ1-2|-|-
CASSLGRDYIYGYTF
TGTGCCAGCAGCTTAGGGCGGGACTACATCTATGGCTACACCTTC
>TRBV5-1|TRBJ1-2|-|-
CASSPDRPLDYGYTF
TGCGCCAGCAGCCCCGACAGACCCCTTGACTATGGCTACACCTTC
>TRBV5-6|TRBJ1-1|-|-
CASSVRDNLNTEAFF
TGTGCCAGCAGCGTCCGGGACAACTTGAACACTGAAGCTTTCTTT
>TRBV5-5|TRBJ1-2|-|TRBD1
CASSLTGDYNYGYTF
TGTGCCAGCAGCCTGACAGGGGACTATAACTATGGCTACACCTTC
>TRBV4-3|TRBJ2-2|-|-
CASSQDRTNTGELFF
TGCGCCAGCAGCCAAGATCGGACGAACACCGGGGAGCTGTTTTTT
>TRBV2|TRBJ1-1|-|-
CASSEVAMTGRNTEAFF
TGTGCCAGCAGTGAAGTCGCTATGACAGGACGGAACACTGAAGCTTTCTTT
>TRBV11-2|TRBJ2-1|-|-
CASSLTQSSYNEQFF
TGTGCCAGCAGCTTAACACAGAGCTCCTACAATGAGCAGTTCTTC
>TRBV4-3|TRBJ1-2|-|-
CASSQGPPGGYTF
TGCGCCAGCAGCCAAGGCCCCCCGGGGGGGTACACCTTC
>TRBV2|TRBJ1-2|few|TRBD1
CATRTGSGYTF
TGTGCCACCCGGACAGGGTCTGGCTACACCTTC
>TRBV2|TRBJ1-2|-|-
CASSYRAFNYGYTF
TGTGCCAGCAGTTACAGGGCTTTTAACTATGGCTACACCTTC
>TRBV9|TRBJ2-1|-|TRBD1
CASSANLGTGGREQFF
TGTGCCAGCAGCGCCAACCTAGGAACAGGGGGGCGGGAGCAGTTCTTC
>TRBV9|TRBJ2-7|-|-
CASSVALGDGYEQYF
TGTGCCAGCAGCGTAGCTCTGGGGGATGGGTACGAGCAGTACTTC
>TRBV5-1|TRBJ2-3|-|TRBD2
CASSLATTSADTQYF
TGCGCCAGCAGCTTGGCCACGACTAGCGCGGATACGCAGTATTTT
>TRBV30|TRBJ2-2|-|-
CAWSVLLPPNTGELFF
TGTGCCTGGAGTGTACTTCTGCCCCCGAACACCGGGGAGCTGTTTTTT
>TRBV14|TRBJ2-5|-|TRBD2
CASSQVGLAATKETQYF
TGTGCCAGCAGCCAAGTGGGACTAGCGGCGACAAAAGAGACCCAGTACTTC
>TRBV27|TRBJ1-3|-|-
CASSPHPGNTIYF
TGTGCCAGCAGTCCACACCCTGGAAACACCATATATTTT